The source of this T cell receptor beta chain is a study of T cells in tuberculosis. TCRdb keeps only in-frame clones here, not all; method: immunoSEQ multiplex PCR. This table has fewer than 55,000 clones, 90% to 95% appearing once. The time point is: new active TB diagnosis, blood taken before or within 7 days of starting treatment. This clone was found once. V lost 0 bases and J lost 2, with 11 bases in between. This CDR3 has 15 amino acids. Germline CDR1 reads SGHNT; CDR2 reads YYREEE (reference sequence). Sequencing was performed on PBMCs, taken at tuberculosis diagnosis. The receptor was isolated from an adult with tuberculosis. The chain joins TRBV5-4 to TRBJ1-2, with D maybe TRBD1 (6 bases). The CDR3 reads CASSLGGQSNYGYTF. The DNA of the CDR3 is TGTGCCAGCAGCTTGGGGGGGCAGTCGAACTATGGCTACACCTTC. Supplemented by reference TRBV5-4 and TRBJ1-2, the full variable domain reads ETGVTQSPTHLIKTRGQQVTLRCSSQSGHNTVSWYQQALGQGPQFIFQYYREEENGRGNFPPRFSGLQFPNYSSELNVNALELDDSALYLCASSLGGQSNYGYTFGSGTRLTVV.